The rows below give T cell receptor beta chains drawn from one sample of a study of T cell changes during pregnancy in multiple sclerosis. The assay was immunoSEQ multiplex PCR, and TCRdb's table has in-frame clones only and misses some. The sample contains approximately 40,000 clones, around 90% of which appear only once. The specimen was CD4+ T cells from peripheral blood mononuclear cells, collected in the third trimester of pregnancy. The receptors derive from a female donor with multiple sclerosis, enrolled in a pregnancy study. CDR3s include the opening cysteine and the closing phenylalanine or tryptophan. Each record gives: J gene, V gene, CDR3 protein.

TRBJ2-3,TRBV11-3,CASSPGTLISQYF
TRBJ1-2,TRBV30,CAWGGEGRAGYTF
TRBJ2-3,TRBV9,CASSVVAGTSGTDTQYF
TRBJ1-4,TRBV9,CASSATGSSEKLFF
TRBJ1-1,TRBV5-1,CASSLAEGQGGTEAFF
TRBJ2-5,TRBV6-1,CASSLQGIQETQYF
TRBJ2-1,TRBV9,CASSVGVSSNEQFF
TRBJ2-7,TRBV9,CASSPQTDLTVGEQYF
TRBJ1-3,TRBV7-2,CASSFRGRTAIFSGNTIYF
TRBJ1-2,TRBV19,CASSPPLDSYGYTF
TRBJ1-4,TRBV25-1,CASSEPGGVEKLFF